There are many counts of the clone carrying this T cell receptor beta chain. The antigen remains unidentified. V gave up 1 base and J gave up 1 base; unmatched junction bases: 4. The CDR3 contains 15 residues. CDR1 SGHRS and CDR2 YFSETQ come from the germline V gene. Quantitative 5'-RACE was performed with molecular barcodes, and it yielded the TCR beta libraries. One entry per CDR3 protein, called by TCRdb with MiXCR from the 5' RACE reads. Found here are some 37,000 distinct CDR3 sequences, about 11% of them singletons; the top ten hold around 21%. This sample is drawn from a study of CD8 T cells in ankylosing spondylitis. Study-wide results and limits: What appeared characteristic of ankylosing spondylitis blood was a TCR beta motif of about eight highly homologous variants. Matched synovial fluid from ankylosing spondylitis patients was reported to be enriched for disease-linked clones. Prior work had noted some motif variants in reactive arthritis blood and synovial fluid.

Sample: synovial fluid, either unsorted or a sorted T cell fraction (not recorded which). V gene TRBV5-1 combines with J gene TRBJ2-5, with 7 nucleotides matching TRBD1. This clonotype was sampled from a male donor with ankylosing spondylitis. CDR3: CASSLSGTVQETQYF. The CDR3 region has the DNA TGCGCCAGCAGCTTGTCGGGGACAGTCCAAGAGACCCAGTACTTC.